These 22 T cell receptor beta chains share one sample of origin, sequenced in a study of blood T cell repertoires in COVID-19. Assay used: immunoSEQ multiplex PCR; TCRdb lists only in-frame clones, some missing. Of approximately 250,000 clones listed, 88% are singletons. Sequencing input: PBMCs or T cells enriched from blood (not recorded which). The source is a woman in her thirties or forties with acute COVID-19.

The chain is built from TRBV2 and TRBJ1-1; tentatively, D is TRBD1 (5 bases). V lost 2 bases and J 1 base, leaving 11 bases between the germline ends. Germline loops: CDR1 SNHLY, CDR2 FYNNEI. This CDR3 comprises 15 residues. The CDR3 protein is CASSELWGANTEAFF. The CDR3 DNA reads TGTGCCAGCAGTGAATTGTGGGGCGCGAACACTGAAGCTTTCTTT.

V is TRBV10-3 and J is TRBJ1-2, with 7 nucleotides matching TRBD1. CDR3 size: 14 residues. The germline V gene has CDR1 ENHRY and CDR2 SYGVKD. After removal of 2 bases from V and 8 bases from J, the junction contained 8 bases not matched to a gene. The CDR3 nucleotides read TGTGCCATCAGTGAGAGACAGGGCGACGAGGGCTACACCTTC. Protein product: CAISERQGDEGYTF.

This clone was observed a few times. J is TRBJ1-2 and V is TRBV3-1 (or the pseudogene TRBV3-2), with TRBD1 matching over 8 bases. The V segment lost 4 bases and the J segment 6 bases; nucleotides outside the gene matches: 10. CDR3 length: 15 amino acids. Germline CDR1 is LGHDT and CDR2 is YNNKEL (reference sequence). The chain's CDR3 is CASSRRSRGRDGYTF. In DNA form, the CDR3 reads TGTGCCAGCAGCCGGAGGAGCAGGGGGCGAGATGGCTACACCTTC.

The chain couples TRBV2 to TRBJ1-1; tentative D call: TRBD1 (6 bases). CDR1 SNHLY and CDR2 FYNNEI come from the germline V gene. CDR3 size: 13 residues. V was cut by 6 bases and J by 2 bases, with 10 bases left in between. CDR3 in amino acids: CASREQGNTEAFF. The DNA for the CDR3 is TGTGCCAGCAGAGAACAGGGCAACACTGAAGCTTTCTTT.

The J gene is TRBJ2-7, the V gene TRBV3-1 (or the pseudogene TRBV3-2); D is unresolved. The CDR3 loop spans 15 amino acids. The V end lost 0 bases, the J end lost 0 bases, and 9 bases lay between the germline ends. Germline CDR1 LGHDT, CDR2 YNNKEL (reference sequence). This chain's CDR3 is CASSQETLNSYEQYF. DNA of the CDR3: TGTGCCAGCAGCCAAGAGACTCTCAACTCCTACGAGCAGTACTTC.

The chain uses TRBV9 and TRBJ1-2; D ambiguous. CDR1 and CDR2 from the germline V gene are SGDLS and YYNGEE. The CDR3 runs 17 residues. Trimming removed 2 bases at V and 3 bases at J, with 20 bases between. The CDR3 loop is CASSVAVKTSVDYGYTF. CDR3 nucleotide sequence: TGTGCCAGCAGCGTTGCAGTGAAAACGTCCGTGGACTATGGCTACACCTTC.

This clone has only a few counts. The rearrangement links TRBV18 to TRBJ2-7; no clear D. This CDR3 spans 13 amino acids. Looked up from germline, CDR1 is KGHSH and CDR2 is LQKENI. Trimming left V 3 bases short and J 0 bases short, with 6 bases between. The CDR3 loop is CASSPTSSYEQYV. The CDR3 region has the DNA TGTGCCAGCTCACCGACATCCTCCTACGAGCAGTACGTC.

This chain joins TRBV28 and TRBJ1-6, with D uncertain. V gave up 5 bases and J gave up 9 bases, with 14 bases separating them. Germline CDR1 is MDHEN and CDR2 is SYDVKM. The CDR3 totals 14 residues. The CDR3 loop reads CASSPIGGGSPLHF. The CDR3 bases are TGTGCCAGCAGTCCCATTGGCGGCGGTTCACCCCTCCACTTT.

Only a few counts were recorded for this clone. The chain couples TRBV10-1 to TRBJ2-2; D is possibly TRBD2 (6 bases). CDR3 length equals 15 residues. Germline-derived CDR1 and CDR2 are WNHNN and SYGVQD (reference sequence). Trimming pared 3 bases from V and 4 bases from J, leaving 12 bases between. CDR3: CASSEALATTGELFF. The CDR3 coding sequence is TGCGCCAGCAGTGAAGCCCTAGCGACCACCGGGGAGCTGTTTTTT.

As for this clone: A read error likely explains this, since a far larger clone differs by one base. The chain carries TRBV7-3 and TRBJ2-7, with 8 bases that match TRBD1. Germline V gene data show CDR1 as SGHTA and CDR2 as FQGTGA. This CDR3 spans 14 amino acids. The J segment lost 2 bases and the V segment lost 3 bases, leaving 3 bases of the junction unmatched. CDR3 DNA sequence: TGTGCCAGCAGCTTCGGACAGGGTCCCTACGAGCAGTACTTC. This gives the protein CASSFGQGPYEQYF.

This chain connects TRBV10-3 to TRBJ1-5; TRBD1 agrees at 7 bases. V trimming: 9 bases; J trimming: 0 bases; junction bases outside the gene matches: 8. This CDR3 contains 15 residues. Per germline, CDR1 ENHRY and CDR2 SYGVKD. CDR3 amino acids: CAISSGTASNQPQHF. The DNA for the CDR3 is TGTGCCATATCCTCCGGGACAGCTAGCAATCAGCCCCAGCATTTT.

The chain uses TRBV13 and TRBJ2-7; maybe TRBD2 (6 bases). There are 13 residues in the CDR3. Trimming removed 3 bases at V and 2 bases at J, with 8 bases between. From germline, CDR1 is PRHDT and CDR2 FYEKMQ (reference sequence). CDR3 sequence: CASSFERAYEQYF. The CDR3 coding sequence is TGTGCCAGCAGCTTTGAGCGGGCCTACGAGCAGTACTTC.

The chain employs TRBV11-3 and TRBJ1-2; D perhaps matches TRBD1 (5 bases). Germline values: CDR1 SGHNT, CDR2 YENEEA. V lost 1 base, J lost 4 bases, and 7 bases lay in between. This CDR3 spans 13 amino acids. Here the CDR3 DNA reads TGTGCCAGCAGCTTAGGACAGTTCTATGGCTACACCTTC. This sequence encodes CASSLGQFYGYTF.

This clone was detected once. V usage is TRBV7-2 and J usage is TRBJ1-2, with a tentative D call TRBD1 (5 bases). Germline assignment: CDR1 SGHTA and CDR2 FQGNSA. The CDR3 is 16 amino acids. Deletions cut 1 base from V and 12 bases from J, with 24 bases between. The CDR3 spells CASSLDGGGTPYGDTF. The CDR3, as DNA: TGTGCCAGCAGCTTAGACGGTGGGGGGACTCCTTACGGGGACACCTTC.

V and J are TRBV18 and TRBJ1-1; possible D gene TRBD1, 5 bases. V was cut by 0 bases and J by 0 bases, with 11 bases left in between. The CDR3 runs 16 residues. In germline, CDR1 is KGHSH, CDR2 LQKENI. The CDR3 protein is CASSPPSGRLNTEAFF. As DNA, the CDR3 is TGTGCCAGCTCACCACCGTCAGGGCGGTTGAACACTGAAGCTTTCTTT.

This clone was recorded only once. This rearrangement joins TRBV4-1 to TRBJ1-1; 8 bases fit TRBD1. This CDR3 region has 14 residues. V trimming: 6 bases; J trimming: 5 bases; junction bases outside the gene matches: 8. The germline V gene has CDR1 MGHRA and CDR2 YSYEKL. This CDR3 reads CASRHTGGFTEAFF. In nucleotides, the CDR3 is TGCGCCAGCAGACATACAGGGGGTTTTACTGAAGCTTTCTTT.

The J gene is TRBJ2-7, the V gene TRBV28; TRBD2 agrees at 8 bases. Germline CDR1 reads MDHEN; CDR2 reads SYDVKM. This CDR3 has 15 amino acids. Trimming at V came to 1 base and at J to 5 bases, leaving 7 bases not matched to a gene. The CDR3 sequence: CASSLLTGGPDEQYF. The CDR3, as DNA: TGTGCCAGCAGTTTATTAACGGGAGGGCCCGACGAGCAGTACTTC.

The DNA for the CDR3 is TGTGCCACCAGTGACTTACGGGACAGGGGGCGCCCCGGTCTAATAGATACGCAGTATTTT. This sequence encodes CATSDLRDRGRPGLIDTQYF. The chain carries TRBV24-1 and TRBJ2-3; 12 bases align to TRBD1. The CDR3 runs to 20 residues. With 4 bases clipped from V and 5 bases from J, the junction kept 18 bases outside the gene matches. Looked up from germline, CDR1 is KGHDR and CDR2 is SFDVKD.

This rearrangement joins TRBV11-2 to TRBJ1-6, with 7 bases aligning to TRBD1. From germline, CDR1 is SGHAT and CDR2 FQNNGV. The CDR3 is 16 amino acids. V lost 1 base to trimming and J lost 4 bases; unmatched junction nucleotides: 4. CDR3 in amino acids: CASSLAGQYYNSPLHF. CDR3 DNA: TGTGCCAGCAGCTTAGCGGGACAGTATTATAATTCACCCCTCCACTTT.

CDR3 DNA sequence: TGTGCCAGCAGCAACCCGGACAGGCCAAGCTCCTATAATTCACCCCTCCACTTT. Translated, it gives CASSNPDRPSSYNSPLHF. This chain joins TRBV11-2 and TRBJ1-6, with 7 bases identical to TRBD1. Germline V gene data show CDR1 as SGHAT and CDR2 as FQNNGV. The CDR3 is made up of 18 amino acids. V lost 5 bases, J lost 0 bases, and 10 bases stayed unmatched.

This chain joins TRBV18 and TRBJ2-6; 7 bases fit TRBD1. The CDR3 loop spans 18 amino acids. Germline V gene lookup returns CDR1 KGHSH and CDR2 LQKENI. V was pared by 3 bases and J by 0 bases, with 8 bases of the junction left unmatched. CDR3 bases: TGTGCCAGCTCACCTCGGGACAGTGCTACCTCTGGGGCCAACGTCCTGACTTTC. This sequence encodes CASSPRDSATSGANVLTF.

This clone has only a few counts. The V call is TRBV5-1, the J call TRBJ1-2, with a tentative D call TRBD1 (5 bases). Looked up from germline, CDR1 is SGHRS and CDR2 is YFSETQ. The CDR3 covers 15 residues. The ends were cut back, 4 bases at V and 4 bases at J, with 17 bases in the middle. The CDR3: CASSPTEGTTYGYTF. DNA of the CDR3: TGCGCCAGCAGCCCCACTGAGGGGACTACCTATGGCTACACCTTC. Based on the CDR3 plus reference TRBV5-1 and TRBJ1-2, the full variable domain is KAGVTQTPRYLIKTRGQQVTLSCSPISGHRSVSWYQQTPGQGLQFLFEYFSETQRNKGNFPGRFSGRQFSNSRSEMNVSTLELGDSALYLCASSPTEGTTYGYTFGSGTRLTVV.